The 15 T cell receptor beta chains reported below all come from one sample, sequenced in a study of OX40 agonist ivuxolimab in advanced cancers. Assay: immunoSEQ multiplex PCR; the TCRdb copy retains only in-frame clones and omits some. The table shows about 22,000 clones, with around four fifths occurring only once. This sample comprised CD4+ or CD8+ T cells sorted from blood, obtained in a trial of the OX40 agonist ivuxolimab. The receptor set was obtained from an adult with an advanced solid tumor such as melanoma, head and neck, liver or kidney cancer.

The DNA of the CDR3 is TGCGCCAGCAGCTTGGAAATACAGGACTATTTTAACGCTTTCTTT. Its translation: CASSLEIQDYFNAFF. The rearrangement links TRBV5-1 to TRBJ1-1; D perhaps matches TRBD1 (5 bases). The CDR3 loop spans 15 amino acids. From germline, CDR1 is SGHRS and CDR2 YFSETQ. Trimming took off 0 bases at V and 11 bases at J, with 20 bases between the two ends.

The V and J genes are TRBV7-9 and TRBJ2-6; no reliable D call. Germline loops: CDR1 SEHNR, CDR2 FQNEAQ (reference sequence). The CDR3 runs to 18 residues. V gave up 6 bases and J gave up 0 bases, with 18 bases separating them. DNA of the CDR3: TGTGCCAGCAGTTCTAAACGTGGCCCAATCTCTGGGGCCAACGTCCTGACTTTC. Its protein product is CASSSKRGPISGANVLTF.

The sample holds one count of this clone. This chain links TRBV2 with TRBJ2-3; 12 bases match TRBD2. The J segment lost 0 bases and the V segment lost 2 bases, leaving 3 bases of the junction unmatched. CDR1 is SNHLY and CDR2 is FYNNEI in the germline V gene. The CDR3 is 17 residues long. The CDR3, as DNA: TGTGCCAGCAGTGAATTTGGACTAGCGGGGAGCACAGATACGCAGTATTTT. It encodes CASSEFGLAGSTDTQYF.

V is TRBV4-1 and J is TRBJ2-3; D unresolved. The CDR3 is 15 amino acids. Germline V gives CDR1 MGHRA, CDR2 YSYEKL. V lost 1 base and J 3 bases, leaving 11 bases between the germline ends. CDR3 sequence reads: CASSQAESSTDTQYF. CDR3 in DNA: TGCGCCAGCAGCCAAGCCGAATCATCGACAGATACGCAGTATTTT.

V is TRBV5-4 and J is TRBJ2-5; 9 nucleotides line up with TRBD2. Trimming removed 0 bases from V and 5 bases from J; junction bases left unmatched: 11. CDR1 and CDR2 (germline): SGHNT, YYREEE (reference sequence). The CDR3 loop spans 17 amino acids. CDR3 in DNA: TGTGCCAGCAGCTTGGCCAGGGCTAGCGGGGACGGGGAGACCCAGTACTTC. It translates to CASSLARASGDGETQYF.

The J gene is TRBJ1-2, the V gene TRBV2, with TRBD1 identical over 8 bases. V gave up 4 bases and J gave up 8 bases; unmatched junction bases: 3. The CDR3 consists of 12 residues. In germline, CDR1 is SNHLY, CDR2 FYNNEI. The chain's CDR3 is CASSADRAGYTF. CDR3 nucleotide sequence: TGTGCCAGCAGTGCGGACAGGGCGGGCTACACCTTC.

The gene calls are TRBV9 and TRBJ2-1; D is possibly TRBD2 (5 bases). V was clipped by 0 bases and J by 1 base, with 8 bases between them. The germline CDR1 and CDR2 sequences are SGDLS and YYNGEE. The CDR3 has 15 residues. In DNA, the CDR3 is TGTGCCAGCAGCGTAGTTGGCGGGTCCTACAATGAGCAGTTCTTC. Its translation is CASSVVGGSYNEQFF.

This clone ranks as medium-sized (0.01 to 0.1%). The V call is TRBV6-6, the J call TRBJ2-2; no firm D call. Germline V gene lookup returns CDR1 MNHNY and CDR2 SVGAGI (reference sequence). Trimming took off 4 bases at V and 6 bases at J, with 6 bases between the two ends. This CDR3 contains 12 residues. The CDR3 DNA reads as TGTGCCAGCAGTTTTAAGGCCGGGGAGCTGTTTTTT. This gives the protein CASSFKAGELFF.

The chain couples TRBV6-6 to TRBJ2-1; the D is unclear. The CDR3 runs 12 residues. The germline V gene has CDR1 MNHNY and CDR2 SVGAGI (reference sequence). Trimming left V 6 bases short and J 6 bases short, with 9 bases between. The CDR3 loop is CASSPYRNEQFF. The CDR3 nucleotides read TGTGCCAGCAGCCCCTACCGCAATGAGCAGTTCTTC.

This chain links TRBV7-6 with TRBJ2-7; the match to TRBD2 covers 11 bases. The CDR3 spans 15 residues. Trimming removed 5 bases from V and 0 bases from J; junction bases left unmatched: 3. CDR1 is SGHVS and CDR2 is FNYEAQ in the germline V gene. Here the CDR3 reads CASSLLAGDSYEQYF. CDR3 DNA sequence: TGTGCCAGCAGCCTACTAGCGGGGGACTCCTACGAGCAGTACTTC. The full variable domain, in which reference TRBV7-6 and TRBJ2-7 provide the parts outside the CDR3, is GAGVSQSPRYKVTKRGQDVALRCDPISGHVSLYWYRQALGQGPEFLTYFNYEAQQDKSGLPNDRFSAERPEGSISTLTIQRTEQRDSAMYRCASSLLAGDSYEQYFGPGTRLTVT.

The chain recombines TRBV30 with TRBJ2-7, with D uncertain. The V gene lost 2 bases and the J gene lost 2 bases, with 7 bases spanning the gap. CDR3 length: 12 residues. Germline V gives CDR1 GTSNPN, CDR2 SVGIG (reference sequence). The CDR3 sequence is CAWSMSTYEQYF. CDR3 DNA sequence: TGTGCCTGGAGTATGAGTACCTACGAGCAGTACTTC.

The rearrangement uses TRBV5-1 and TRBJ2-1, with TRBD1 matching over 12 bases. The J segment lost 9 bases and the V segment lost 5 bases, leaving 3 bases of the junction unmatched. The CDR3 extends over 13 amino acids. The germline gives CDR1 SGHRS, CDR2 YFSETQ. The CDR3 bases are TGCGCCAGCAGGGGACAGGGGGCGAGTGAGCAGTTCTTC. Protein sequence: CASRGQGASEQFF.

This chain uses TRBV5-1 with TRBJ1-2; 9 bases align to TRBD1. In germline, CDR1 is SGHRS, CDR2 YFSETQ. V gave up 4 bases and J gave up 6 bases; unmatched junction bases: 7. This CDR3 comprises 14 residues. The CDR3 spells CASSEGQGLNGYTF. DNA for the CDR3: TGCGCCAGCAGCGAAGGACAGGGGTTGAATGGCTACACCTTC.

This clone was seen more than once but under ten times. This rearrangement joins TRBV19 to TRBJ1-1, with TRBD1 as a possible D gene (6 bases). The V gene lost 5 bases and the J gene lost 0 bases, with 13 bases spanning the gap. Germline V lookup: CDR1 LNHDA, CDR2 SQIVND (reference sequence). There are 15 residues in the CDR3. CDR3 DNA: TGTGCCAGTAGTTCCGGGACACAGATGAACACTGAAGCTTTCTTT. The encoded protein is CASSSGTQMNTEAFF.

The rearrangement links TRBV9 to TRBJ1-2, with TRBD1 identical over 10 bases. The CDR3 spans 15 residues. CDR1 and CDR2 from the germline V gene are SGDLS and YYNGEE. Trimming at V came to 3 bases and at J to 5 bases, leaving 7 bases not matched to a gene. As DNA, the CDR3 is TGTGCCAGCAGCGACCGGGACAGGGGTGCATATGGCTACACCTTC. Its protein product is CASSDRDRGAYGYTF. The variable domain in full, completed from reference TRBV9 and TRBJ1-2, reads DSGVTQTPKHLITATGQRVTLRCSPRSGDLSVYWYQQSLDQGLQFLIQYYNGEERAKGNILERFSAQQFPDLHSELNLSSLELGDSALYFCASSDRDRGAYGYTFGSGTRLTVV.